This TCR beta chain was identified in a study of shared clonotypes between healthy human individuals (TCRdb year 2020). Study-wide context: The cohort included three men and two women between 18 and 49 years of age. Leukapheresis yielded between about 0.94 and 10 billion PBMCs per donor. For each donor, three plates each were used for CD4 naive and CD4 memory, two plates were used for CD8 naive, and one plate was used for CD8 memory. To estimate repertoire size and how much clonotype sharing occurs between individuals, the study deeply sequenced the blood TCR repertoires of 4 to 6 healthy adults. To increase sequencing depth and limit assay-specific biases, TCR repertoire library preparation and sequencing were carried out by different laboratories using diverse techniques.

The donors were healthy, HIV-negative adults with no recently reported acute infections or vaccinations. Every donor was a Caucasian adult living in Nashville, Tennessee, USA. Magnetic negative selection was used to enrich CD4+ T cells, after which naive cells were positively selected on CD45RA and the negative fraction became the memory subset. Blood was obtained by leukapheresis, after which PBMCs were separated by Ficoll-Histopaque density gradient centrifugation and cryopreserved in liquid nitrogen vapor phase. Analytical flow cytometry was used to check the purity and quantity of each magnetically sorted T cell population. Each sorted fraction had its genomic DNA isolated and then quantified by UV absorbance on a Nanodrop 2000c. Using the deep immunoSEQ assay, TCR CDR3 regions were amplified from genomic DNA by multiplex PCR. Genomic DNA extracted from each cell subset was distributed evenly over all wells of several immunoSEQ 96-well plates, and each plate served as one replicate. For sorted subsets, approximately 190 ng genomic DNA, equal to 30,000 or so T cell genomes, was loaded into each replicate PCR. Purified libraries were quantified with a Qubit 3.0 fluorometer, sized on a Bioanalyzer 2100, and re-quantified with the KAPA Library Quantification kit. Each immunoSEQ 96-well plate was sequenced on its own single-read 150-cycle Illumina NextSeq 550 flow cell. On the study's bioinformatics: Because the immunoSEQ output held only junctional sequences and lacked quality scores, the filtering could not match the filtering applied to full-length reads. Sequences were annotated with PyIR, a Python wrapper for IgBLAST v1.9, using IMGT germline references to assign V/J genes and CDR3. Reads with weak V/J assignments (E-value above 1e-6), missing CDR3, stop codons, out-of-frame junctions, or ambiguous translated residues were removed. V3J clonotypes were defined by identical inferred V gene, J gene, and CDR3 amino acid sequence. To compute the percentage overlap between repertoires, the number of shared unique clonotypes was divided by the size of the smaller repertoire. Three approaches were used to assess repertoire richness: RTK rarefaction, the Chao1 estimator, and Recon v2.1 estimates of unobserved clonotypes. For all TCRbeta clonotypes obtained by the gDNA method from a few donors, generation probabilities were computed with OLGA. TCRdb re-hosts the immuneACCESS table, in-frame sequences only. Its copies lack some clones; in the studies checked, an unresolved V gene accounts for under half of them, and the cause for the rest is not known. The DNA was the basis for D and trimming; V, J and clone size are from that table. Within this sample are approximately 1,500,000 clones, with around 97% of them counted one time only. The ten largest account for 1.2% of the sample.

A few counts support this clone. What antigen it recognizes has not been identified. Base qualities were left out, and no much larger clone turns up one base away. Germline trimming: 5 bases from V, 1 base from J; junction bases outside gene matches: 8. Measured from the cysteine to the phenylalanine, the CDR3 is 15 residues long. CDR3 DNA is the only sequence kept; it has 45 bases, read in frame from the first base. The CDR1 and CDR2 encoded by the germline V gene (reference sequence) are SEHNR and FQNEAQ. General conclusions and limits of the study: Because the study included a small number of donors, the genetic and exposure-history diversity represented was limited. When several donors were compared, the shared fraction of clonotypes was 5% to 6.5% for naive CD4, approximately 3.3% for naive CD8, 2% to 2.5% for memory CD4, and 0.4% for memory CD8. Based on pairwise subsampling, the degree of clonotype sharing among donors was expected to be affected by sequencing depth. Sampling was limited to blood, and TCR repertoires in tissue likely differ from TCR repertoires in blood. Naive subsets generally had larger estimated clonotype richness than memory subsets did. Rarefaction of sorted-subset datasets indicated incomplete sequencing despite the large sequencing depth. Compared with non-shared clonotypes, clonotypes shared by all four sorted-subset donors had higher generation probabilities.

Sequencing was carried out using naive CD4+ T cells sorted from blood. The sample's cell subset or site, from its label and the paper: CD45RA+ positively selected. The sequence was collected from a young man in good health. In this chain, TRBV7-9 is recombined with TRBJ2-7, with 7 bases matching TRBD1. The CDR3 region has the sequence CASSVPGQSSYEQYF. The base sequence is TGTGCCAGCAGCGTACCGGGACAGTCGTCCTACGAGCAGTACTTC.